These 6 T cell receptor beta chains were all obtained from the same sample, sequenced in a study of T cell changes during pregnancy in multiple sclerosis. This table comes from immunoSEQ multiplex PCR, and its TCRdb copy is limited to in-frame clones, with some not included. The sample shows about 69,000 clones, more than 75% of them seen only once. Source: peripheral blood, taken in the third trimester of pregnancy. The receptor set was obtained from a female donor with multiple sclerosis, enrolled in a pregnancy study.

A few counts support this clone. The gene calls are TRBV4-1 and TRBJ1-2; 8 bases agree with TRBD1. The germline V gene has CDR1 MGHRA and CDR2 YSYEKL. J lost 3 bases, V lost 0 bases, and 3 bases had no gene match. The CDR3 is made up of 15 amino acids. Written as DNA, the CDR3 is TGCGCCAGCAGCCAAGACCCGACAGGGGACTATGGCTACACCTTC. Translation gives CASSQDPTGDYGYTF.

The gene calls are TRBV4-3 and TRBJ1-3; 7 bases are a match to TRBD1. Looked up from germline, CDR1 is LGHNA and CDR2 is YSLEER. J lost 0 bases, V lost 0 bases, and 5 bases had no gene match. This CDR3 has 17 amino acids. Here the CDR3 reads CASSQELTGDSGNTIYF. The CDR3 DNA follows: TGCGCCAGCAGCCAAGAACTAACAGGGGACTCTGGAAACACCATATATTTT.

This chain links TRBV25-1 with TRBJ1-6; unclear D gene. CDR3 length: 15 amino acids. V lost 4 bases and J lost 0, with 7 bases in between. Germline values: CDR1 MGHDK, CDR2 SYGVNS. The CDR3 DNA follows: TGTGCCAGCAGTGGCCCCTACTCCTATAATTCACCCCTCCACTTT. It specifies CASSGPYSYNSPLHF.

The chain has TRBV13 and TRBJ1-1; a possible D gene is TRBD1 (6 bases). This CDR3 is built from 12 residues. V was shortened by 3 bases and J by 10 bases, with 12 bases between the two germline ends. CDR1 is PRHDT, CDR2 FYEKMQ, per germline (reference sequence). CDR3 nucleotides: TGTGCCAGCAGCTTGAGGGGGTGGGGAGCTTTCTTT. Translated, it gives CASSLRGWGAFF.

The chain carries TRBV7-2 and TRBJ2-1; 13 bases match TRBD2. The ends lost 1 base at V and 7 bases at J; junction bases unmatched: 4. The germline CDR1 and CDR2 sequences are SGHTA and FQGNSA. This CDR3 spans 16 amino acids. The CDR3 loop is CASSLVGTSGENEQFF. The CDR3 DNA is TGTGCCAGCAGCTTAGTGGGGACTAGCGGGGAGAATGAGCAGTTCTTC.

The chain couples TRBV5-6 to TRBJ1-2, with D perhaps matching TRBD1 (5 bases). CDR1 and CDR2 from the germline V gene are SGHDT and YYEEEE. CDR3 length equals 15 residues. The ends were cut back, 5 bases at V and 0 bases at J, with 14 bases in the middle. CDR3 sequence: CASRLTGGANYGYTF. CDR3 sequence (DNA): TGTGCCAGCAGACTAACAGGTGGAGCTAACTATGGCTACACCTTC. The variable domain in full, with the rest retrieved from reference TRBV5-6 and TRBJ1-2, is DAGVTQSPTHLIKTRGQQVTLRCSPKSGHDTVSWYQQALGQGPQFIFQYYEEEERQRGNFPDRFSGHQFPNYSSELNVNALLLGDSALYLCASRLTGGANYGYTFGSGTRLTVV.